This record covers a single T cell receptor beta chain. The antigen is not known. This sample stems from a study of Ad26.COV2.S vaccination and SARS-CoV-2 variants. Overall study: Once, or twice with 56 days between doses, Ad26.COV2.S was given intramuscularly.

Treatment described: 19 received Ad26.COV2.S at low or high dose, single or two shots; several received placebo; per-sample allocation not given. Samples came from day 63 after the first vaccine or placebo injection. The individual, an adult aged 18-55 years, was a donor in Boston. Only in-frame clones appear in the TCRdb table, and some are missing; sequencing was by immunoSEQ multiplex PCR. The table lists around 340,000 clones, about nine tenths of them singletons, with around 6.4% in the top ten. Findings and caveats of the study: Vaccinated individuals (as opposed to placebo recipients) had higher spike-specific TCR breadth.

The receptor comes from a person between 18 and 60 years old who received the Ad26.COV2.S COVID-19 vaccine or a placebo. The starting material was peripheral blood, obtained in a trial of Ad26.COV2.S vaccine versus placebo.

As DNA, the CDR3 is TGTGCCAGCAGTTCGGCGGGAACAGATACGCAGTATTTT. The encoded protein is CASSSAGTDTQYF. The gene calls are TRBV28 and TRBJ2-3; possible D gene TRBD2, 6 bases. Trimming pared 4 bases from V and 3 bases from J, leaving 8 bases between. Germline-derived CDR1 and CDR2 are MDHEN and SYDVKM. CDR3 size: 13 residues.